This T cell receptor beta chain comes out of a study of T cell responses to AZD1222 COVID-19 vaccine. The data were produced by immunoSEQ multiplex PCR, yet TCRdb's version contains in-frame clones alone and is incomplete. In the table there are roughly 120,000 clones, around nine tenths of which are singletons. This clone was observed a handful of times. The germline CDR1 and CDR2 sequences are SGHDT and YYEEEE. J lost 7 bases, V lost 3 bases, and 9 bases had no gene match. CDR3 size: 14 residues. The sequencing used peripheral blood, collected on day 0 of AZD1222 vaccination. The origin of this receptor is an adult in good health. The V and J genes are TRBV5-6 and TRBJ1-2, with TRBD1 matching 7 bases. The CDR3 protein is CASSSTGVRGGYTF. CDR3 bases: TGTGCCAGCAGCTCCACAGGGGTACGGGGTGGCTACACCTTC.